This T cell receptor (beta chain) emerged from a study of T cell changes during pregnancy in multiple sclerosis. Germline V gene sequence: CDR1 LNHDA, CDR2 SQIVND (reference sequence). The CDR3 consists of 11 residues. V was pared by 5 bases and J by 14 bases, with 15 bases between. Only in-frame clones appear in the TCRdb table, and some are missing; sequencing was by immunoSEQ multiplex PCR. The sample contains about 60,000 clones, about 90% of which appear only once. Sequencing was performed on CD4+ T cells from peripheral blood mononuclear cells, taken in the second trimester of pregnancy. The TCR was taken from a female donor with multiple sclerosis, enrolled in a pregnancy study. The chain combines TRBV19 with TRBJ2-5, with D unclear. CDR3 coding DNA: TGTGCCAGTAGTTCGAGCGTAATCCAATACTTC. The encoded protein is CASSSSVIQYF.